The following is a T cell receptor (beta chain) sequence with its context. The sample comes from a study of blood T cells in healthy people across ages. Primers used in a second PCR of roughly 7 to 12 cycles were a sample-barcoded 5' primer and a J-beta primer mix. A single record per CDR3 protein comes from TCRdb applying MiXCR to the 5' RACE reads. Of fewer than 900,000 distinct CDR3 sequences listed, roughly 41% are singletons. V shed 2 bases and J shed 0 bases, with 21 bases lying between them. In germline, CDR1 is LGHDT, CDR2 YNNKEL (reference sequence). This CDR3 has 19 residues. The rearrangement joins TRBV3-1 to TRBJ2-3, with a possible D match to TRBD2 (5 bases). Sequencing was carried out using blood. The source of this sequence is a woman in her fifties or sixties in good health. Here the CDR3 reads CASSQSRASSLSSTDTQYF. The CDR3 bases are TGTGCCAGCAGCCAAAGTCGGGCTAGCTCCCTTTCTAGCACAGATACGCAGTATTTT.